What follows are 30 T cell receptor beta chains derived from one specimen sequenced in a study of CD4 T cells in relation to SARS-CoV-2 and coronaviruses. No antigen has been assigned to these receptors. TCRdb keeps only in-frame clones here, not all; method: immunoSEQ multiplex PCR. The sample yields tens of thousands of clones, around four fifths seen once. Unexposed donor CD4+ T cells date from about 2011-2019, before the COVID-19 pandemic. The cells were cultured for over eight days before CD4+ T cells were isolated. Material: CD4+ T cells from PBMCs, cultured in vitro. The receptor set was obtained from a human donor in good health.

The chain employs TRBV5-1 and TRBJ2-3; TRBD1 might be the D (6 bases). Trimming removed 3 bases at V and 2 bases at J, with 10 bases between. CDR3 length: 14 amino acids. Germline V gene data show CDR1 as SGHRS and CDR2 as YFSETQ. The CDR3 is CASSWRQDTDTQYF. CDR3 DNA: TGCGCCAGCAGCTGGCGACAGGACACAGATACGCAGTATTTT.

The chain recombines TRBV24-1 with TRBJ1-2, with TRBD1 identical over 7 bases. The CDR3 has 15 residues. The V gene end was trimmed by 4 bases and the J gene end by 8 bases; junction bases not matched to a gene: 12. CDR1 and CDR2 (germline): KGHDR, SFDVKD. The CDR3 DNA reads TGTGCCACCAGTGACCGTGGGACAGAGTTCGCCGGCTACACCTTC. It is translated as CATSDRGTEFAGYTF.

V gene TRBV19 combines with J gene TRBJ2-5; D not resolved. The V gene lost 1 base and the J gene lost 1 base, with 4 bases spanning the gap. CDR3 length equals 13 residues. Per the germline V gene, CDR1 is LNHDA and CDR2 is SQIVND (reference sequence). The CDR3 spells CASSIGSQETQYF. CDR3 sequence (DNA): TGTGCCAGTAGTATAGGGAGCCAAGAGACCCAGTACTTC.

The V and J genes are TRBV2 and TRBJ2-1; the match to TRBD2 covers 7 bases. Germline CDR1 and CDR2: SNHLY and FYNNEI. J was trimmed by 2 bases and V by 1 base; bases with no gene match: 5. This CDR3 is built from 16 residues. The CDR3 coding sequence is TGTGCCAGCAGTGAAGAAGTAGCGGGCCCCTACAATGAGCAGTTCTTC. Protein product: CASSEEVAGPYNEQFF.

This clone showed up just once. This rearrangement joins TRBV19 to TRBJ1-5; 7 bases line up with TRBD1. This CDR3 has 15 amino acids. V shed 5 bases, J shed 7 bases, and the junction held 11 bases outside the gene matches. Germline CDR1 and CDR2: LNHDA and SQIVND (reference sequence). The CDR3: CASSRDREGVQPQHF. CDR3 DNA sequence: TGTGCCAGTAGTCGCGACAGGGAAGGAGTCCAGCCCCAGCATTTT.

The rearrangement uses TRBV28 and TRBJ1-1; D uncertain. Looked up from germline, CDR1 is MDHEN and CDR2 is SYDVKM. The length of the CDR3 is 14 residues. The V gene lost 2 bases and the J gene lost 0 bases, with 7 bases spanning the gap. The CDR3 region is CASSLLRMNTEAFF. Here the CDR3 DNA reads TGTGCCAGCAGTTTACTCAGAATGAACACTGAAGCTTTCTTT.

CDR3 in amino acids: CASSALAGDEQYF. Here the CDR3 DNA reads TGTGCCAGCAGTGCACTAGCGGGAGACGAGCAGTACTTC. The chain joins TRBV6-4 to TRBJ2-7, with 11 bases fitting TRBD2. The CDR3 contains 13 residues. J was trimmed by 5 bases and V by 4 bases; bases with no gene match: 1. From germline, CDR1 is MRHNA and CDR2 SNTAGT.

A few counts support this clone. The chain is built from TRBV6-6 and TRBJ2-2, with 9 positions matching TRBD1. This CDR3 is 16 amino acids long. The germline V gene encodes CDR1 MNHNY and CDR2 SVGAGI (reference sequence). J was trimmed by 4 bases and V by 7 bases; bases with no gene match: 10. DNA for the CDR3: TGTGCCAGCACCCCCCGGGACAGGGTGACCACCGGGGAGCTGTTTTTT. Translating gives CASTPRDRVTTGELFF.

The chain couples TRBV15 to TRBJ1-1; TRBD1 might be the D (6 bases). V lost 6 bases and J lost 2, with 16 bases in between. This CDR3 has 15 amino acids. CDR1 LNHNV and CDR2 YYDKDF come from the germline V gene (reference sequence). CDR3 protein: CATSETGTPNTEAFF. DNA for the CDR3: TGTGCCACCAGTGAGACCGGGACACCTAACACTGAAGCTTTCTTT.

The chain couples TRBV9 to TRBJ1-1, with 12 positions matching TRBD1. The V segment lost 5 bases and the J segment 6 bases; nucleotides outside the gene matches: 11. Per germline, CDR1 SGDLS and CDR2 YYNGEE. The CDR3 is 16 residues long. The CDR3 DNA reads TGTGCCAGCAGAGAGGGGACAGGGGGCCACGTTTCTGAAGCTTTCTTT. Protein product: CASREGTGGHVSEAFF. Combining the CDR3 with reference TRBV9 and TRBJ1-1 gives the whole variable domain DSGVTQTPKHLITATGQRVTLRCSPRSGDLSVYWYQQSLDQGLQFLIQYYNGEERAKGNILERFSAQQFPDLHSELNLSSLELGDSALYFCASREGTGGHVSEAFFGQGTRLTVV.

This clone was picked up one time. The chain recombines TRBV28 with TRBJ1-5; possibly TRBD1 for D (6 bases). Germline-derived CDR1 and CDR2 are MDHEN and SYDVKM. V lost 6 bases and J 4 bases, leaving 13 bases between the germline ends. The CDR3 sequence is 14 residues long. DNA of the CDR3: TGTGCCAGCAGAACCGGGACAAGAAATCAGCCCCAGCATTTT. Translation gives CASRTGTRNQPQHF.

V is TRBV4-2 and J is TRBJ1-3; D unresolved. In germline, CDR1 is LGHNA, CDR2 YNFKEQ. The length of the CDR3 is 13 residues. V lost 0 bases and J 2 bases, leaving 2 bases between the germline ends. The CDR3 sequence is CASSQDAGNTIYF. The CDR3 DNA reads TGTGCCAGCAGCCAAGACGCTGGAAACACCATATATTTT.

V and J are TRBV19 and TRBJ1-3, with D perhaps matching TRBD1 (5 bases). The V end lost 6 bases, the J end lost 0 bases, and 15 bases lay between the germline ends. Germline CDR1 is LNHDA and CDR2 is SQIVND (reference sequence). This CDR3 is built from 16 residues. This chain's CDR3 is CASSFLAGTSGNTIYF. CDR3 nucleotides: TGTGCCAGTAGCTTTTTGGCGGGGACCTCTGGAAACACCATATATTTT.

This clone was counted a few times. The chain is built from TRBV6-6 and TRBJ2-5; D is unresolved. CDR3 length: 11 amino acids. The ends were cut back, 2 bases at V and 2 bases at J, with 0 bases in the middle. Germline V gives CDR1 MNHNY, CDR2 SVGAGI (reference sequence). The CDR3 loop reads CASSYQETQYF. DNA of the CDR3: TGTGCCAGCAGTTACCAAGAGACCCAGTACTTC.

The gene calls are TRBV27 and TRBJ2-3, with D possibly matching TRBD2 (6 bases). Trimming stripped 2 bases from V and 4 bases from J, with 13 bases between. There are 15 residues in the CDR3. Germline lookup yields CDR1 MNHEY and CDR2 SMNVEV (reference sequence). The CDR3 region is CASSLGGSIPDTQYF. The CDR3 DNA reads as TGTGCCAGCAGTTTAGGGGGGAGTATCCCAGATACGCAGTATTTT.

The chain carries TRBV7-9 and TRBJ2-7; 8 nucleotides agree with TRBD2. V shed 5 bases and J 6 bases; nucleotides not matched to a gene: 6. This CDR3 is 13 amino acids long. Germline-derived CDR1 and CDR2 are SEHNR and FQNEAQ (reference sequence). The CDR3 reads CASSAQSGGEQYF. The CDR3 DNA reads TGTGCCAGCAGCGCCCAAAGCGGGGGCGAGCAGTACTTC.

This clone was recorded a few times. This chain's CDR3 is CASSPSGAFNSPLHF. The CDR3 coding sequence is TGTGCCAGCAGTCCTTCGGGGGCCTTCAATTCACCCCTCCACTTT. V usage is TRBV28 and J usage is TRBJ1-6; perhaps TRBD1 as D (6 bases). Germline lookup yields CDR1 MDHEN and CDR2 SYDVKM. Between the trimmed V and J ends, which lost 5 bases and 7 bases, there was a span of 15 bases. The CDR3 has 15 amino acids.

The CDR3 sequence is CASSPLSGNEQFF. DNA of the CDR3: TGTGCCAGCAGCCCCCTCTCGGGAAATGAGCAGTTCTTC. J is TRBJ2-1 and V is TRBV5-4; D possibly corresponds to TRBD2 (5 bases). This CDR3 has 13 residues. Germline assignment: CDR1 SGHNT and CDR2 YYREEE (reference sequence). Trimming removed 4 bases at V and 7 bases at J, with 12 bases between.

Judged by abundance, this clone is medium-sized (0.01 to 0.1%). V is TRBV6-4 and J is TRBJ2-6; the D is unclear. CDR3 size: 14 residues. Germline V gene sequence: CDR1 MRHNA, CDR2 SNTAGT. Trimming removed 2 bases from V and 0 bases from J, with 2 bases in between. The CDR3 sequence: CASSDNSGANVLTF. In nucleotides, the CDR3 is TGTGCCAGCAGTGACAACTCTGGGGCCAACGTCCTGACTTTC.

The chain is built from TRBV5-6 and TRBJ2-7; perhaps TRBD2 as D (5 bases). The CDR3 consists of 16 residues. V was shortened by 1 base and J by 7 bases, with 21 bases between the two germline ends. Germline CDR1 reads SGHDT; CDR2 reads YYEEEE. CDR3 sequence: CASSLRVSPPSGEQYF. DNA of the CDR3: TGTGCCAGCAGCTTGAGGGTAAGTCCTCCGTCGGGGGAGCAGTACTTC.

The CDR3 nucleotides read TGTGCCACCAGCAGAGTAGGCGGGATCGGCGAGCAGTACTTC. Protein product: CATSRVGGIGEQYF. The chain employs TRBV15 and TRBJ2-7; maybe TRBD2 (6 bases). V lost 1 base and J lost 6, with 13 bases in between. This CDR3 region has 14 residues. Germline CDR1 and CDR2: LNHNV and YYDKDF (reference sequence).

This clone has more than one count but fewer than ten. The V call is TRBV5-4, the J call TRBJ2-7; no clear D gene. CDR3 length: 15 residues. Germline CDR1 reads SGHNT; CDR2 reads YYREEE (reference sequence). V was cut by 0 bases and J by 0 bases, with 10 bases left in between. CDR3 residues: CASSLGASSSYEQYF. CDR3 nucleotide sequence: TGTGCCAGCAGCTTGGGGGCCAGCAGCTCCTACGAGCAGTACTTC.

The chain is built from TRBV6-6 and TRBJ1-2; TRBD1 aligns across 8 bases. The CDR3 covers 14 residues. Germline trimming cut 7 bases from V and 7 bases from J; bases unmatched to any gene: 11. Per the germline V gene, CDR1 is MNHNY and CDR2 is SVGAGI (reference sequence). This CDR3 is CASTRGDRGAGYTF. In DNA form, the CDR3 reads TGTGCCAGCACACGAGGTGACAGGGGCGCTGGCTACACCTTC.

V is TRBV7-3 and J is TRBJ2-6; no definite D call. Germline assignment: CDR1 SGHTA and CDR2 FQGTGA. V lost 5 bases and J 0 bases, leaving 5 bases between the germline ends. The CDR3 length is 14 residues. The CDR3 protein is CASSQFSGANVLTF. The CDR3 bases are TGTGCCAGCAGCCAATTCTCTGGGGCCAACGTCCTGACTTTC.

This chain joins TRBV5-1 and TRBJ1-2, with D possibly matching TRBD1 (5 bases). CDR1 and CDR2 (germline): SGHRS, YFSETQ. V was cut by 4 bases and J by 4 bases, with 17 bases left in between. This CDR3 region has 15 residues. This CDR3 is CASSNSGTSSYGYTF. The CDR3 DNA reads as TGCGCCAGCAGCAACTCAGGGACGTCGTCCTATGGCTACACCTTC.

The chain has TRBV19 and TRBJ1-4, with TRBD1 as a possible D gene (5 bases). The CDR3 spans 15 residues. Between the trimmed V and J ends, which lost 5 bases and 8 bases, there was a span of 18 bases. CDR1 is LNHDA, CDR2 SQIVND, per germline (reference sequence). Here the CDR3 reads CASSFALGGGEKLFF. The CDR3 coding sequence is TGTGCCAGTAGTTTCGCGCTCGGGGGTGGCGAAAAACTGTTTTTT.

V and J are TRBV7-3 and TRBJ2-7, with 10 bases aligning to TRBD2. V gave up 2 bases and J gave up 5 bases; unmatched junction bases: 9. Germline V gene data show CDR1 as SGHTA and CDR2 as FQGTGA. The CDR3 contains 16 residues. CDR3 nucleotides: TGTGCCAGCAGCTTAGGGCCAGAGCGGGAGGGCCACGAGCAGTACTTC. Protein sequence: CASSLGPEREGHEQYF. The entire variable domain, with the rest obtained from reference TRBV7-3 and TRBJ2-7, is as follows: GAGVSQTPSNKVTEKGKYVELRCDPISGHTALYWYRQSLGQGPEFLIYFQGTGAADDSGLPNDRFFAVRPEGSVSTLKIQRTERGDSAVYLCASSLGPEREGHEQYFGPGTRLTVT.

This clone turned up a few times. This chain joins TRBV28 and TRBJ1-1; D might be TRBD1 (5 bases). The germline V gene has CDR1 MDHEN and CDR2 SYDVKM. CDR3 length equals 14 residues. The ends were cut back, 6 bases at V and 1 base at J, with 12 bases in the middle. CDR3 amino acids: CASRFGGSNTEAFF. The CDR3 DNA follows: TGTGCCAGCAGGTTCGGGGGTTCGAACACTGAAGCTTTCTTT.

This chain connects TRBV7-2 to TRBJ2-7; 11 bases are a match to TRBD1. V shed 3 bases, J shed 3 bases, and the junction held 1 base outside the gene matches. From germline, CDR1 is SGHTA and CDR2 FQGNSA. The CDR3 has 14 residues. The CDR3 DNA reads TGTGCCAGCAGCTTCGGGACAGGGGGCTACGAGCAGTACTTC. This encodes CASSFGTGGYEQYF.

The rearrangement uses TRBV5-1 and TRBJ1-2; possibly TRBD1 for D (5 bases). CDR3 length: 14 amino acids. Germline values: CDR1 SGHRS, CDR2 YFSETQ. V was cut by 3 bases and J by 0 bases, with 9 bases left in between. In nucleotides, the CDR3 is TGCGCCAGCAGCTCGGCAGGGACTAACTATGGCTACACCTTC. It translates to CASSSAGTNYGYTF.